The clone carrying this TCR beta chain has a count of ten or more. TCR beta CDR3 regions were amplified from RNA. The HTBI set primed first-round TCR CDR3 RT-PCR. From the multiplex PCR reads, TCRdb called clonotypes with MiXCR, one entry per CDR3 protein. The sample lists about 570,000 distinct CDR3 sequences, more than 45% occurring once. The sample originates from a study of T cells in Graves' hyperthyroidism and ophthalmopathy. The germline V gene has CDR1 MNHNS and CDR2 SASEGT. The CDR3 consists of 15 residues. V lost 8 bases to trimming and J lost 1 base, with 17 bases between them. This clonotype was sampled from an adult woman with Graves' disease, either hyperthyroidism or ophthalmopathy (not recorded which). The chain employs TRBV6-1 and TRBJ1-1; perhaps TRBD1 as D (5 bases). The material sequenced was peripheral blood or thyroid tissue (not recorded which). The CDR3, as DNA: TGTGCCAGCCTGCGAACCACAGGTTGGAACACTGAAGCTTTCTTT. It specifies CASLRTTGWNTEAFF.